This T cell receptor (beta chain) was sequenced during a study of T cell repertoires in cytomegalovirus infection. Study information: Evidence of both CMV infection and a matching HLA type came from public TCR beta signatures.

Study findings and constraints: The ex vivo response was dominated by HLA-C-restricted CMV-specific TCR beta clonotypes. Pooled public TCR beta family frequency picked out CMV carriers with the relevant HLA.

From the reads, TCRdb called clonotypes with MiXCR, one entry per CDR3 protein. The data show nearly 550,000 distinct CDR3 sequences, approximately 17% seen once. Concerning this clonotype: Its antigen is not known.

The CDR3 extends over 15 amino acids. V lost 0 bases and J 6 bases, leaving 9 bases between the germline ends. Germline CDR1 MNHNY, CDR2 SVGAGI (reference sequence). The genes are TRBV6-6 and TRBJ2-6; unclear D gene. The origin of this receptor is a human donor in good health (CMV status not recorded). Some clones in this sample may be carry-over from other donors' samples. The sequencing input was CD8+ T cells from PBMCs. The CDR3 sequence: CASSYSSSLANVLTF. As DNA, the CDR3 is TGTGCCAGCAGTTACTCGAGCTCGTTGGCCAACGTCCTGACTTTC.